Presented here are 14 T cell receptor beta chains from one specimen sequenced in a study of cytomegalovirus exposure and HLA in healthy donors. The PCR employed 60 Vbeta primers together with 13 Jbeta primers. Produced via immunoSEQ multiplex PCR; TCRdb's table is partial and in-frame only. In the table there are about 260,000 clones, roughly four fifths of which are singletons. The specimen was PBMCs. The receptors stem from a woman between 35 and 50 years old in good health and CMV-seropositive.

There are a few counts of this clone. The J gene is TRBJ1-2, the V gene TRBV25-1; the D is unclear. Per the germline V gene, CDR1 is MGHDK and CDR2 is SYGVNS. The CDR3 contains 12 residues. V was cut by 3 bases and J by 1 base, with 3 bases left in between. The CDR3 loop reads CASSDHNYGYTF. The CDR3 DNA follows: TGTGCCAGCAGTGACCATAACTATGGCTACACCTTC.

The chain carries TRBV14 and TRBJ2-3, with TRBD2 identical over 7 bases. V was pared by 0 bases and J by 3 bases, with 9 bases of the junction left unmatched. The CDR3 runs 17 residues. Germline loops: CDR1 SGHDN, CDR2 FVKESK. This chain's CDR3 is CASSQDPAGVGTDTQYF. The CDR3 nucleotides are TGTGCCAGCAGCCAAGATCCTGCGGGAGTGGGGACAGATACGCAGTATTTT.

In this sample, this clone turned up once. This rearrangement joins TRBV30 to TRBJ1-3; D uncertain. From germline, CDR1 is GTSNPN and CDR2 SVGIG (reference sequence). The V end lost 5 bases, the J end lost 7 bases, and 18 bases lay between the germline ends. The CDR3 length is 14 residues. CDR3 nucleotide sequence: TGTGCCTGGCGGCAGGTGATTGAGTGGAACACCATATATTTT. This gives the protein CAWRQVIEWNTIYF.

This chain joins TRBV5-4 and TRBJ2-3, with 11 bases aligning to TRBD2. Germline CDR1 reads SGHNT; CDR2 reads YYREEE (reference sequence). The CDR3 length is 17 residues. V was clipped by 2 bases and J by 1 base; unmatched bases: 6. As DNA, the CDR3 is TGTGCCAGCAGCTTATTAGCGGGAGGGCCTGGCACAGATACGCAGTATTTT. Translation gives CASSLLAGGPGTDTQYF.

The chain couples TRBV7-8 to TRBJ1-5; D is unresolved. This CDR3 has 14 amino acids. Germline V lookup: CDR1 SGHVS, CDR2 FQNEAQ. V lost 0 bases and J lost 6, with 9 bases in between. CDR3 coding DNA: TGTGCCAGCAGCTTAGCTCGAGGGTTTCAGCCCCAGCATTTT. This translates into CASSLARGFQPQHF.

V and J are TRBV7-3 and TRBJ2-3; weak D call: TRBD2 (7 bases). Germline values: CDR1 SGHTA, CDR2 FQGTGA. This CDR3 has 14 amino acids. Trimming pared 4 bases from V and 7 bases from J, leaving 15 bases between. The CDR3 region is CASSSSGGGNTQYF. CDR3 in DNA: TGTGCCAGCAGCTCTAGCGGAGGGGGTAATACGCAGTATTTT.

The chain uses TRBV30 and TRBJ1-5; D is uncertain. CDR3 length equals 18 residues. Looked up from germline, CDR1 is GTSNPN and CDR2 is SVGIG (reference sequence). V shed 3 bases and J shed 0 bases, with 21 bases lying between them. CDR3 nucleotide sequence: TGTGCCTGGAGCGCTCGGAGTAGGGAGATCTATAGCAATCAGCCCCAGCATTTT. Translating it yields CAWSARSREIYSNQPQHF.

J is TRBJ2-7 and V is TRBV6-5; 8 nucleotides match TRBD1. Trimming at V came to 6 bases and at J to 9 bases, leaving 10 bases not matched to a gene. CDR3 length: 13 residues. Germline values: CDR1 MNHEY, CDR2 SVGAGI. The chain's CDR3 is CASSYGGGTGQYF. CDR3 DNA: TGTGCCAGCAGCTACGGTGGAGGGACAGGGCAGTACTTC.

This rearrangement joins TRBV5-1 to TRBJ1-4; TRBD1 matches 8 bases. CDR3 length: 13 amino acids. Germline V lookup: CDR1 SGHRS, CDR2 YFSETQ. V dropped 3 bases and J dropped 9; count of bases not matched to a gene: 4. The CDR3 here is CASSYDRGKKLFF. The CDR3 DNA sequence: TGCGCCAGCAGCTACGACAGGGGAAAAAAACTGTTTTTT. The complete variable domain, with remaining parts taken from reference TRBV5-1 and TRBJ1-4, reads KAGVTQTPRYLIKTRGQQVTLSCSPISGHRSVSWYQQTPGQGLQFLFEYFSETQRNKGNFPGRFSGRQFSNSRSEMNVSTLELGDSALYLCASSYDRGKKLFFGSGTQLSVL.

J is TRBJ2-3 and V is TRBV25-1; D perhaps matches TRBD2 (6 bases). V lost 4 bases and J lost 3, with 14 bases in between. The V gene's germline CDR1 is MGHDK and CDR2 SYGVNS. CDR3 length: 15 residues. CDR3 sequence reads: CASSARRGGTDTQYF. The CDR3 DNA is TGTGCCAGCAGTGCCAGAAGGGGAGGTACAGATACGCAGTATTTT.

Regarding this clone: Without the conserved terminal phenylalanine or tryptophan, this CDR3 likely stems from a read error. The DNA is left out, because the CDR3 cannot be placed on it with certainty; the CDR3 is given as TCRdb lists it. The chain recombines TRBV20-1 with TRBJ1-1; the D call of TRBD1 is as the table states it, not checked on the DNA. The CDR3 has 9 residues if both end residues are counted. Germline V gene sequence: CDR1 DFQATT, CDR2 SNEGSKA (reference sequence). The CDR3 spells CSASPSVFL.

This clone has just a few counts. The rearrangement joins TRBV19 to TRBJ2-7, with TRBD2 matching 8 bases. Germline V gene lookup returns CDR1 LNHDA and CDR2 SQIVND (reference sequence). The junction had 8 bases not matched to a gene; V was cut back by 3 bases and J by 1 base. This CDR3 region has 16 residues. In DNA form, the CDR3 reads TGTGCCAGTAGTATGTTAAGAAGCGGGAGATCCTACGAGCAGTACTTC. Amino acids: CASSMLRSGRSYEQYF.

The gene calls are TRBV28 and TRBJ2-5, with 7 bases identical to TRBD1. The CDR3 is made up of 13 amino acids. Trimming at V came to 6 bases and at J to 5 bases, leaving 6 bases not matched to a gene. Germline CDR1 reads MDHEN; CDR2 reads SYDVKM. The CDR3 here is CASRRQGGETQYF. CDR3 in DNA: TGTGCCAGCAGAAGACAGGGTGGGGAGACCCAGTACTTC.

The chain combines TRBV7-9 with TRBJ2-7; the D gene is possibly TRBD2 (6 bases). Germline V lookup: CDR1 SEHNR, CDR2 FQNEAQ (reference sequence). The V gene lost 3 bases and the J gene lost 6 bases, with 12 bases spanning the gap. The CDR3 consists of 13 residues. CDR3 in amino acids: CASSFAGTGEQYF. The CDR3, as DNA: TGTGCCAGCAGCTTTGCGGGGACGGGCGAGCAGTACTTC.